The rows below give T cell receptor beta chains drawn from one sample of a study of human CD8 memory T cell subsets. TCRdb re-called the 5' RACE reads and catalogs CDR3 proteins one per entry, DNA excluded. The sample has around 5,000 distinct CDR3 sequences. Specimen: CD8+ effector memory T cells (TEM) sorted from PBMCs. The origin of the receptors is a human donor in good health. The CDR3 runs from the conserved cysteine through the conserved F or W. Only some rows state a clone size, as once, few, many or a class for expanded clones.

V gene,clone size,J gene,CDR3 protein
TRBV6-5,NA,TRBJ2-7,CASRQKPLLGYEQYF
TRBV6-4,medium-sized,TRBJ2-3,CASSKEITDTQYF
TRBV14,NA,TRBJ2-1,CASSQGGTANEQFF
TRBV9,medium-sized,TRBJ1-1,CASSATAGIGTEAFF
TRBV6-4,NA,TRBJ1-2,CASSPTEGAGGYTF
TRBV6-2/TRBV6-3,medium-sized,TRBJ2-3,CASSPGTHTDTQYF
TRBV10-3,NA,TRBJ2-7,CAISEPGAAGVVEQYF
TRBV6-1,NA,TRBJ1-4,CASSDGEGGVEKLFF
TRBV6-2/TRBV6-3,NA,TRBJ2-1,CASSYREVNEQFF
TRBV25-1,NA,TRBJ2-1,CASRTEPRAGVYNEQFF
TRBV6-6,NA,TRBJ2-2,CASSYSVGAGERELFF
TRBV25-1,NA,TRBJ2-7,CASSEPPTGQGLAGDLYEQYF
TRBV28,NA,TRBJ1-2,CASGSILGNYGYTF
TRBV15,NA,TRBJ2-7,CATSPKEVYEQYF
TRBV14,medium-sized,TRBJ2-2,CASSRTSGNTGELFF
TRBV20-1,medium-sized,TRBJ1-1,CSARAPDRDTEAFF
TRBV2,medium-sized,TRBJ2-3,CASRETGGATDTQYF